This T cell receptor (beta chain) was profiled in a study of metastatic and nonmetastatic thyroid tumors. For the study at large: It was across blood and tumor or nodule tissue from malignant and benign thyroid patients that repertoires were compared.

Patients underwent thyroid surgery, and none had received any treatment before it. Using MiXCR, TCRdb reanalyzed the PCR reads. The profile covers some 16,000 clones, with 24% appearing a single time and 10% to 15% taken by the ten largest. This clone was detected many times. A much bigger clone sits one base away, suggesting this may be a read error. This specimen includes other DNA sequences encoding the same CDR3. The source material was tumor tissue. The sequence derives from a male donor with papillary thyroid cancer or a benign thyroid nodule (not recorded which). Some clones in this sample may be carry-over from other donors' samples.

Here the CDR3 DNA reads TGTGCCAGCAGTTATGGGGATCTAGTCACTTTGGCTTTCTTT. Residues: CASSYGDLVTLAFF. The rearrangement joins TRBV6-5 to TRBJ1-1, with D hard to call. Germline V gene data show CDR1 as MNHEY and CDR2 as SVGAGI. Trimming removed 3 bases at V and 11 bases at J, with 19 bases between. This CDR3 spans 14 amino acids.